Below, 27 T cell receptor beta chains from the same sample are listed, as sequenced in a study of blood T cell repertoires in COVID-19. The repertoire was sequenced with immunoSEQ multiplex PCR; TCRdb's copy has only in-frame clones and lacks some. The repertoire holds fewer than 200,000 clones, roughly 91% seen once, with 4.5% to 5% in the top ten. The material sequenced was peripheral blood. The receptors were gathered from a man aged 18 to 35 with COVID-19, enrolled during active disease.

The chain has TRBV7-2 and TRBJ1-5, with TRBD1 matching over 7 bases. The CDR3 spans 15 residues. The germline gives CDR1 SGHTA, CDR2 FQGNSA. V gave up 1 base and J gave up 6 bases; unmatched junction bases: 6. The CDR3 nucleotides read TGTGCCAGCAGCTTAGAGGGGGCGCCCACTCAGCCCCAGCATTTT. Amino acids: CASSLEGAPTQPQHF.

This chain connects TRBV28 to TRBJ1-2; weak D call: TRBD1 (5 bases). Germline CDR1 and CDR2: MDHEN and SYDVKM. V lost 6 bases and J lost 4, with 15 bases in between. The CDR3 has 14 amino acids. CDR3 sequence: CASRPDRRGYGYTF. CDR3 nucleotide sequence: TGTGCCAGCAGACCCGACAGAAGGGGCTATGGCTACACCTTC.

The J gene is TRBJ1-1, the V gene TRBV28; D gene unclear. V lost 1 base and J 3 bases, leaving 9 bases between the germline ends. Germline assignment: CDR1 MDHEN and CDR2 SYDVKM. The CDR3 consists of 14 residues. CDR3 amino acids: CASSLFGGYTEAFF. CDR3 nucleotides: TGTGCCAGCAGTTTATTTGGCGGCTACACTGAAGCTTTCTTT.

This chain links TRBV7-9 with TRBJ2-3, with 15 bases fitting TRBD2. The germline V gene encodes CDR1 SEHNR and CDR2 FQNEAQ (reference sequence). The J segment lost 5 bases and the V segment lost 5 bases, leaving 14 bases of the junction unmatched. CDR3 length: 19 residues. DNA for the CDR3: TGTGCCAGCAGCCCCGTTGGACTAGCGGGAGGGACTACCGGAGATACGCAGTATTTT. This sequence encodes CASSPVGLAGGTTGDTQYF.

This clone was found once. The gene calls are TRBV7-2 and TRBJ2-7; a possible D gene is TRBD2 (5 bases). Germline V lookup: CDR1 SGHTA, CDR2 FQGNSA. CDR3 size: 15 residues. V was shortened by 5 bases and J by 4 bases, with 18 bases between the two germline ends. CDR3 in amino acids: CASSNPPEGKYEQYF. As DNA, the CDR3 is TGTGCCAGCAGCAACCCCCCCGAGGGAAAATACGAGCAGTACTTC.

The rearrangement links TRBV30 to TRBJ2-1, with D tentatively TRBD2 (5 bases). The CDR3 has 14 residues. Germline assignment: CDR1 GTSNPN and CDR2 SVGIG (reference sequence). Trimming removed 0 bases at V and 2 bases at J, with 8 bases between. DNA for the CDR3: TGTGCCTGGAGTGTTCCGGGAACCTACAATGAGCAGTTCTTC. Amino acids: CAWSVPGTYNEQFF.

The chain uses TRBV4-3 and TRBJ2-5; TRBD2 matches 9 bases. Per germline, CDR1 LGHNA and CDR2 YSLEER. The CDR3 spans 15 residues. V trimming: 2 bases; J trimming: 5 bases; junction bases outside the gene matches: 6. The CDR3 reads CASSQRGLAPETQYF. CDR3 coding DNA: TGCGCCAGCAGCCAAAGGGGACTAGCTCCGGAGACCCAGTACTTC.

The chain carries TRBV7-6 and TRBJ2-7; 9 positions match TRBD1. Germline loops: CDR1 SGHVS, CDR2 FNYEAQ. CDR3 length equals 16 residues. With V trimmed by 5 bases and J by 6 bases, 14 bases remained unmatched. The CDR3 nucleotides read TGTGCCAGCAGCCACTTGTCCGCACAGGGGGCCGGCGAGCAGTACTTC. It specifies CASSHLSAQGAGEQYF.

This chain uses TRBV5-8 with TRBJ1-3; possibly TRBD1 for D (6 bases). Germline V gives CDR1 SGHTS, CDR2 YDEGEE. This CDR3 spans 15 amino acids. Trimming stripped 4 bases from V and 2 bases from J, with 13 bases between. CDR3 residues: CASSPEGVPGNTIYF. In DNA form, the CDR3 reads TGTGCCAGCAGCCCCGAGGGGGTCCCTGGAAACACCATATATTTT.

As DNA, the CDR3 is TGTGCCAGTAGTATCCACGGGACAGATAGCAATCAGCCCCAGCATTTT. Its protein product is CASSIHGTDSNQPQHF. This rearrangement joins TRBV19 to TRBJ1-5; TRBD1 matches at 7 bases. V lost 3 bases, J lost 0 bases, and 5 bases stayed unmatched. Germline V gene lookup returns CDR1 LNHDA and CDR2 SQIVND (reference sequence). The CDR3 has 16 amino acids.

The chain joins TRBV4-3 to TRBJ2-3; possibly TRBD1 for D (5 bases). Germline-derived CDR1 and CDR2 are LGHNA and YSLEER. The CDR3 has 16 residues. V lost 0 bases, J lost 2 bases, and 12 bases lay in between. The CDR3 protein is CASSQDQDTYTDTQYF. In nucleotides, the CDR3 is TGCGCCAGCAGCCAAGACCAGGACACATACACAGATACGCAGTATTTT.

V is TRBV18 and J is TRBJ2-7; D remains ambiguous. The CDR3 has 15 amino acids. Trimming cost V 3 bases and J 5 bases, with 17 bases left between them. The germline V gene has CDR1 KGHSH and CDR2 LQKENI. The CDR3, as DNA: TGTGCCAGCTCACCGGGTCTCGCTGAGGCGAACGAGCAGTACTTC. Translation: CASSPGLAEANEQYF.

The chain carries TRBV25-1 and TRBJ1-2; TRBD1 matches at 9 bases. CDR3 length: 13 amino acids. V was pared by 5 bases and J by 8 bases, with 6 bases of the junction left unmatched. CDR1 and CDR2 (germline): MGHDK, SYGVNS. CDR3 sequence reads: CASSPTGGRGYTF. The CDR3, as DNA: TGTGCCAGCAGTCCTACAGGGGGCAGAGGCTACACCTTC.

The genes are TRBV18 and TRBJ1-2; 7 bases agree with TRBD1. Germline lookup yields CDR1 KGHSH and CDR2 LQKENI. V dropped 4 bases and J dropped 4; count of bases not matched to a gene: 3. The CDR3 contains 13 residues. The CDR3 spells CASSRDRAYGYTF. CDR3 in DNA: TGTGCCAGCTCACGAGACAGGGCCTATGGCTACACCTTC.

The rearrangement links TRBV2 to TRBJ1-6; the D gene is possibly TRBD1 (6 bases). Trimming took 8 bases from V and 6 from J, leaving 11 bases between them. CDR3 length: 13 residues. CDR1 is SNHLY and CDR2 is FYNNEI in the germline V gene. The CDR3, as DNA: TGTGCCAGCCTGGCAGGGGTTAATTCACCCCTCCACTTT. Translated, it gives CASLAGVNSPLHF. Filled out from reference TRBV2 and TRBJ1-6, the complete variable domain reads EPEVTQTPSHQVTQMGQEVILRCVPISNHLYFYWYRQILGQKVEFLVSFYNNEISEKSEIFDDQFSVERPDGSNFTLKIRSTKLEDSAMYFCASLAGVNSPLHFGNGTRLTVT.

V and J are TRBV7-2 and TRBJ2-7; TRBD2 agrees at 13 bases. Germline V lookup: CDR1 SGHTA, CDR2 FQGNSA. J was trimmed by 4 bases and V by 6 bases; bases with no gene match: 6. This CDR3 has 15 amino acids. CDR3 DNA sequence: TGTGCCAGCAGAACCGGACTAGCGGGAGTTTACGAGCAGTACTTC. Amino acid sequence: CASRTGLAGVYEQYF. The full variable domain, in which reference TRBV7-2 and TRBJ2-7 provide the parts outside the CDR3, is GAGVSQSPSNKVTEKGKDVELRCDPISGHTALYWYRQSLGQGLEFLIYFQGNSAPDKSGLPSDRFSAERTGGSVSTLTIQRTQQEDSAVYLCASRTGLAGVYEQYFGPGTRLTVT.

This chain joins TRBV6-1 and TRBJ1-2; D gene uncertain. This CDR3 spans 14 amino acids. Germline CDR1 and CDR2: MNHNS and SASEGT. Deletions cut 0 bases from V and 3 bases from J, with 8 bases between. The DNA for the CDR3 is TGTGCCAGCAGTGAAGCCTTACAGTACTATGGCTACACCTTC. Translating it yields CASSEALQYYGYTF.

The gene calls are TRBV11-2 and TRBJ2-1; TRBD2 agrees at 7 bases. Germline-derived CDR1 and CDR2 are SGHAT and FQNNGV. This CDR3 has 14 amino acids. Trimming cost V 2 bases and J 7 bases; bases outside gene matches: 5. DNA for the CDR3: TGTGCCAGCAGCTTAATGGGAGGGAAGAATGAGCAGTTCTTC. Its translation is CASSLMGGKNEQFF.

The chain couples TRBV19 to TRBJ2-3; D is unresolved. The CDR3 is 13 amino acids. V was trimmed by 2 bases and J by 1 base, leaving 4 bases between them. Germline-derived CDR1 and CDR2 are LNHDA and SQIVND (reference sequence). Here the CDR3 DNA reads TGTGCCAGTAGTATACGAGGCACAGATACGCAGTATTTT. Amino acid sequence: CASSIRGTDTQYF.

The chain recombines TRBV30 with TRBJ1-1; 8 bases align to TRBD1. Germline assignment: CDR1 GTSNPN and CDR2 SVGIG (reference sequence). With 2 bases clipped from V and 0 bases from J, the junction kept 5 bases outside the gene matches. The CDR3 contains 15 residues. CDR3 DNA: TGTGCCTGGAGTATGGGACAGGCGATGAACACTGAAGCTTTCTTT. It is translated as CAWSMGQAMNTEAFF.

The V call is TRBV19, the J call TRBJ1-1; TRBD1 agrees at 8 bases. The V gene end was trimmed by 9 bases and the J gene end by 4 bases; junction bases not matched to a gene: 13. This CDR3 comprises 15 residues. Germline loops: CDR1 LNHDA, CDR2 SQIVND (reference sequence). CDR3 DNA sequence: TGTGCCAGCTACCCGGGGACAGGTGGGAGCACTGAAGCTTTCTTT. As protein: CASYPGTGGSTEAFF.

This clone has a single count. The CDR3 is CAISESNSGVDEQYF. In DNA form, the CDR3 reads TGTGCCATCAGTGAGTCGAATTCCGGGGTCGACGAGCAGTACTTC. This sequence joins TRBV10-3 and TRBJ2-7; D possibly corresponds to TRBD2 (5 bases). CDR3 length: 15 amino acids. V dropped 0 bases and J dropped 5 bases, with 14 bases sitting between them. The V gene's germline CDR1 is ENHRY and CDR2 SYGVKD.

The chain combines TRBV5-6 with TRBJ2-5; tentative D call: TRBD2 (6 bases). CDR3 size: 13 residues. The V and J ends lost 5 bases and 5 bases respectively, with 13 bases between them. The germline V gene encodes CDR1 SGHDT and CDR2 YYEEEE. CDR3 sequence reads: CASRVGGGETQYF. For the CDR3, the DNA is TGTGCCAGCAGGGTGGGAGGCGGTGAGACCCAGTACTTC.

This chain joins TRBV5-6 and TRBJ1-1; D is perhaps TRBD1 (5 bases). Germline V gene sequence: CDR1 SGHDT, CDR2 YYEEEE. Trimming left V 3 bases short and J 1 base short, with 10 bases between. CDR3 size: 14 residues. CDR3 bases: TGTGCCAGCAGCTGGGGACTGTCGAACACTGAAGCTTTCTTT. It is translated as CASSWGLSNTEAFF.

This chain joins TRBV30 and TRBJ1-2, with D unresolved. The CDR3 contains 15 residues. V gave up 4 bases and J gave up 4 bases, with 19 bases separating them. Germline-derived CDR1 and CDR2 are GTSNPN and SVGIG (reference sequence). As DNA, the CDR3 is TGTGCCTGGATGGAGGACGCCCCCAGAGGCTATGGCTACACCTTC. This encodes CAWMEDAPRGYGYTF.

The CDR3 sequence is CASSSAQGYSPLHF. The CDR3 DNA sequence: TGTGCCAGCAGTTCCGCACAGGGGTATTCACCCCTCCACTTT. This chain uses TRBV27 with TRBJ1-6; the match to TRBD1 covers 7 bases. In germline, CDR1 is MNHEY, CDR2 SMNVEV (reference sequence). The CDR3 runs 14 residues. With V trimmed by 4 bases and J by 8 bases, 5 bases remained unmatched.

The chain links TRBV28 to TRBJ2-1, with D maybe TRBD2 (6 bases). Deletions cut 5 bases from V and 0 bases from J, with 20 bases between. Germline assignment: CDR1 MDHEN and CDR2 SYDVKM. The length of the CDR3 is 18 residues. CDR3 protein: CASSLSPGLSSSYNEQFF. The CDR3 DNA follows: TGTGCCAGCAGTCTCAGCCCGGGACTCTCGAGCTCCTACAATGAGCAGTTCTTC.